This entry describes one T cell receptor beta chain. This sample stems from a study of blood T cell repertoires in COVID-19. CDR3 size: 14 residues. V was pared by 5 bases and J by 1 base, with 2 bases of the junction left unmatched. Germline assignment: CDR1 MNHEY and CDR2 SMNVEV (reference sequence). Original methodology: Estimation of nucleated cell counts was performed using reference gene primer amplification. Libraries were prepared by immunoSEQ multiplex PCR; TCRdb keeps only in-frame clonotypes and omits some of them. The V and J calls and clone size were taken over from that table, and D and trimming were inferred from the DNA. This sample has roughly 260,000 clones, with about nine tenths found just once. Allocation to cohorts depended on clinical history reported by the participants.

The sample taken for sequencing was PBMCs or T cells enriched from blood (not recorded which). The chain carries TRBV27 and TRBJ1-1; 9 bases are a match to TRBD1. The clonotype was recovered from a human donor in a cohort exposed to, infected with or recovered from COVID-19 (not recorded which). The donor label of this sample is uncertain. CDR3 in DNA: TGTGCCAGCAGTCGACAGGGGGGGAACACTGAAGCTTTCTTT. Translation: CASSRQGGNTEAFF.